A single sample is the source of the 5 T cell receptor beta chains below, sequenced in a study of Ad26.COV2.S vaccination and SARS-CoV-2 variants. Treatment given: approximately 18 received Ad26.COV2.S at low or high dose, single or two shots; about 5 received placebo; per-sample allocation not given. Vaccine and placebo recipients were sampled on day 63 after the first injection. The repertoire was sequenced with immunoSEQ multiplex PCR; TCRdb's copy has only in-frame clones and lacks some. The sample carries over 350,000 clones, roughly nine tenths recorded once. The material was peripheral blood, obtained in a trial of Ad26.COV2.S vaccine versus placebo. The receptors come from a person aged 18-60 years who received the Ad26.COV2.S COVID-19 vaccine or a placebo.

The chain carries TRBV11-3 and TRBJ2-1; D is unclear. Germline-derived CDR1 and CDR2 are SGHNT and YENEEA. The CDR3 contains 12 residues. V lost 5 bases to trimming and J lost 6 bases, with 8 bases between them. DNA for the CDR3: TGTGCCAGCAGCCAATATCCCAATGAGCAGTTCTTC. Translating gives CASSQYPNEQFF.

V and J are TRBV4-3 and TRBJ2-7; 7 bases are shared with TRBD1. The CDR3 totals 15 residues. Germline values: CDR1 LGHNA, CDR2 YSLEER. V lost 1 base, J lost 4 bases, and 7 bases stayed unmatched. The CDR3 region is CASSQGQGYRYEQYF. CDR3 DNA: TGCGCCAGCAGCCAAGGACAGGGATATCGGTACGAGCAGTACTTC.

CDR3 in amino acids: CASSGGASVEQFF. DNA for the CDR3: TGCGCCAGCAGCGGGGGGGCCTCGGTTGAGCAGTTCTTC. The chain couples TRBV10-2 to TRBJ2-1, with 8 positions matching TRBD2. The junction had 7 bases not matched to a gene; V was cut back by 6 bases and J by 9 bases. Germline CDR1 WSHSY, CDR2 SAAADI. The CDR3 covers 13 residues.

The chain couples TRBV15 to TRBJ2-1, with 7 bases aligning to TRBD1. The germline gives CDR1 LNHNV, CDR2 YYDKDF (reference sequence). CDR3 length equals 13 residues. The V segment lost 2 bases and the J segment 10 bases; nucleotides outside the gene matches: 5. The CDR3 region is CATSRNSQGEQFF. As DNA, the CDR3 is TGTGCCACCAGCAGAAACTCACAGGGGGAGCAGTTCTTC.

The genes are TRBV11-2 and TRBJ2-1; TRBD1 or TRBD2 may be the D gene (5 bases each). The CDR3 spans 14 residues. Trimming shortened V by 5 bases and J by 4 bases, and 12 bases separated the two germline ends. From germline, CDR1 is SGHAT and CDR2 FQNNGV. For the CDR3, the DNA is TGTGCCAGCAGCCAGGGACCTCAGTACAATGAGCAGTTCTTC. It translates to CASSQGPQYNEQFF.